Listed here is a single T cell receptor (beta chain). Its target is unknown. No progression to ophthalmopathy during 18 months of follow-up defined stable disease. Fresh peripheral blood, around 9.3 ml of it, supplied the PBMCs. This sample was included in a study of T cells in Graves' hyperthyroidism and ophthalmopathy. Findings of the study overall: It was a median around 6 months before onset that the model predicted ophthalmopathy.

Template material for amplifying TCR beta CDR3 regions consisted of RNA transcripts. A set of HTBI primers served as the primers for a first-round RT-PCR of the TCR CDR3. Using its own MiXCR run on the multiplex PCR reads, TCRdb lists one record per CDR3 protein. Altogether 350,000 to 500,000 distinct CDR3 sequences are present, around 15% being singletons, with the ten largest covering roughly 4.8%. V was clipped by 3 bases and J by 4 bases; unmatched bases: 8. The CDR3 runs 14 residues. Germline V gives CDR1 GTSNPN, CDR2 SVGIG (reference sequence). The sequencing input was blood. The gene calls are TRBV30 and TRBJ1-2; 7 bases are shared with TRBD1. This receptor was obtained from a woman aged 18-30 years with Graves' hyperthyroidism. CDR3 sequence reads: CAWRSAGGIYGYTF. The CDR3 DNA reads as TGTGCCTGGAGATCCGCAGGGGGTATCTATGGCTACACCTTC.